This TCR beta chain was identified in a study of T cells after yellow fever vaccination. General study results and limits: Repertoires sorted by FACS could include abundant clonotypes that are contaminants from the bulk population. Clonotypes shared by both compartments, CD4 and CD8, made up a small share.

About this clonotype itself: Its specificity is unknown.

CDR1 is SGHTA and CDR2 is FQGNSA in the germline V gene. The length of the CDR3 is 14 residues. V was pared by 3 bases and J by 4 bases, with 12 bases between. One entry per CDR3 protein, called by TCRdb with MiXCR from the 5' RACE reads. This table has roughly 400,000 distinct CDR3 sequences, around 20% appearing once. The chain has TRBV7-2 and TRBJ2-5; a possible D gene is TRBD2 (6 bases). The sequenced sample was PBMCs, obtained before the yellow fever booster vaccination. This receptor was taken from a man aged 18 to 29 who received the YFV17D yellow fever vaccine. The CDR3 protein is CASSFRDWSETQYF. CDR3 DNA: TGTGCCAGCAGCTTCCGGGACTGGTCAGAGACCCAGTACTTC.